Listed below are T cell receptor beta chains from one sample, sequenced in a study of blood T cells in healthy people across ages. TCRdb reanalysed the 5' RACE reads using MiXCR and keeps one entry per CDR3 protein. The repertoire holds 550,000 to 750,000 distinct CDR3 sequences, with roughly 21% as singletons. Sequenced: blood. The receptors shown here come from a man aged 65 to 79 in good health. Both conserved end residues are part of each CDR3. Each record gives: CDR3 protein, CDR3 DNA, J gene, V gene, clone size, D gene. D genes are given only for firm matches. Clone sizes are given selectively: once, few, many, or a class where the clone is expanded.

CASSPIAGYSYVQYF	TGTGCCAGCAGCCCAATAGCGGGATACTCCTACGTGCAGTACTTC	TRBJ2-5	TRBV11-2	NA	TRBD2
CASSSNGLQGLVFYEQYF	TGTGCCAGCAGTTCCAACGGGTTACAGGGTTTGGTGTTCTACGAGCAGTACTTC	TRBJ2-7	TRBV27	NA	NA
CASSEVISGANVLTF	TGTGCCAGCAGCGAAGTCATCTCTGGGGCCAACGTCCTGACTTTC	TRBJ2-6	TRBV7-9	few	NA
CSVSSGTEPDTQYF	TGCAGCGTTTCCTCCGGGACGGAGCCCGATACGCAGTATTTT	TRBJ2-3	TRBV29-1	NA	NA
CASSLNPPPSSYNEQFF	TGTGCCAGCAGTTTAAACCCCCCCCCTAGCTCCTACAATGAGCAGTTCTTC	TRBJ2-1	TRBV28	NA	NA
CASSTTGDGFYEQYF	TGTGCCAGCAGTACCACAGGGGATGGCTTCTACGAGCAGTACTTC	TRBJ2-7	TRBV6-2/TRBV6-3	NA	TRBD1
CASWGEATPYNEQFF	TGTGCCAGCTGGGGGGAGGCGACTCCGTACAATGAGCAGTTCTTC	TRBJ2-1	TRBV6-2/TRBV6-3	NA	NA
CAIRNHQGTETQYF	TGTGCCATCAGGAACCATCAGGGGACAGAGACCCAGTACTTC	TRBJ2-5	TRBV10-3	NA	NA
CSARSGNQPQHF	TGCAGTGCTAGGTCGGGCAATCAGCCCCAGCATTTT	TRBJ1-5	TRBV20-1	NA	NA
CASRGTGISQPQHF	TGTGCCAGCAGAGGGACAGGGATTTCTCAGCCCCAGCATTTT	TRBJ1-5	TRBV6-5	NA	TRBD1
CASGQRTGRVQETQYF	TGTGCCAGCGGTCAACGGACAGGGAGGGTACAAGAGACCCAGTACTTC	TRBJ2-5	TRBV12-3/TRBV12-4	NA	NA